The 9 T cell receptor beta chains given below trace back to one sample, sequenced in a study of blood T cell repertoires in COVID-19. The assay was immunoSEQ multiplex PCR, and TCRdb's table has in-frame clones only and misses some. The data hold tens of thousands of clones, with about four fifths observed a single time. Source material: peripheral blood. The receptors stem from a woman in her 70s with acute or convalescent COVID-19.

This chain links TRBV28 with TRBJ1-4; a possible D gene is TRBD1 (6 bases). Germline V gives CDR1 MDHEN, CDR2 SYDVKM. The CDR3 is made up of 13 amino acids. The V gene lost 11 bases and the J gene lost 4 bases, with 14 bases spanning the gap. For the CDR3, the DNA is TGTGCCGCATGGGGGCAGAATAATGAAAAACTGTTTTTT. This gives the protein CAAWGQNNEKLFF.

V gene TRBV12-3 or TRBV12-4 combines with J gene TRBJ1-1; no clear D. This CDR3 region has 13 residues. V dropped 7 bases and J dropped 0 bases, with 9 bases sitting between them. CDR3 region: CASNRGLNTEAFF. DNA for the CDR3: TGTGCCAGCAACCGGGGTTTGAACACTGAAGCTTTCTTT.

The chain carries TRBV11-3 and TRBJ2-1, with D maybe TRBD1 (6 bases). Deletions cut 3 bases from V and 8 bases from J, with 11 bases between. Germline CDR1 and CDR2: SGHNT and YENEEA. The CDR3 length is 13 residues. CDR3 loop: CASSFQQGDEQFF. CDR3 coding DNA: TGTGCCAGCAGCTTCCAACAGGGCGATGAGCAGTTCTTC.

This chain links TRBV7-8 with TRBJ2-5, with 11 positions matching TRBD2. Germline loops: CDR1 SGHVS, CDR2 FQNEAQ. CDR3 length: 14 residues. Trimming at V came to 3 bases and at J to 5 bases, leaving 2 bases not matched to a gene. CDR3 amino acids: CASSFSGRGETQYF. The CDR3 nucleotides are TGTGCCAGCAGCTTTAGCGGGAGGGGGGAGACCCAGTACTTC.

This chain uses TRBV19 with TRBJ1-3; TRBD1 might be the D (5 bases). Trimming left V 5 bases short and J 0 bases short, with 11 bases between. Germline V CDR1 and CDR2: LNHDA, SQIVND (reference sequence). CDR3 size: 15 residues. The CDR3: CASSGTGFSGNTIYF. CDR3 bases: TGTGCCAGTAGTGGAACAGGTTTCTCTGGAAACACCATATATTTT.

This chain connects TRBV6-4 to TRBJ2-1; the D is unclear. Trimming took off 0 bases at V and 0 bases at J, with 6 bases between the two ends. The CDR3 extends over 15 amino acids. Per germline, CDR1 MRHNA and CDR2 SNTAGT. CDR3 in amino acids: CASSDSKHSYNEQFF. Written as DNA, the CDR3 is TGTGCCAGCAGTGACTCGAAACACTCCTACAATGAGCAGTTCTTC.

The chain links TRBV11-3 to TRBJ2-3; possible D gene TRBD1, 5 bases. The CDR3 length is 13 residues. Germline V lookup: CDR1 SGHNT, CDR2 YENEEA. Trimming removed 6 bases at V and 4 bases at J, with 11 bases between. The CDR3 nucleotides are TGTGCCAGCAGTCCGGAACAGGCAGATACGCAGTATTTT. The encoded protein is CASSPEQADTQYF.

Here the CDR3 reads CASSLGQGRGTQYF. The CDR3 DNA reads as TGCGCCAGCAGCTTGGGCCAGGGAAGAGGTACGCAGTATTTT. The J gene is TRBJ2-3, the V gene TRBV5-1; D possibly corresponds to TRBD1 (5 bases). The CDR3 loop spans 14 amino acids. V gave up 0 bases and J gave up 8 bases, with 13 bases separating them. Germline CDR1 and CDR2: SGHRS and YFSETQ.

CDR3 coding DNA: TGCGCCAGCAGCCTGGGGGGGCCCGGGGCCAACGTCCTGACTTTC. Residues: CASSLGGPGANVLTF. The rearrangement links TRBV5-1 to TRBJ2-6; perhaps TRBD2 as D (7 bases). Germline CDR1 and CDR2: SGHRS and YFSETQ. V lost 4 bases and J lost 4, with 12 bases in between. This CDR3 spans 15 amino acids.